A single T cell receptor (beta chain) is shown here with its context. Germline CDR1 is SGHTA and CDR2 is FQGNSA. The CDR3 runs 14 residues. V shed 5 bases and J 5 bases; nucleotides not matched to a gene: 4. This sample is drawn from a study of shared clonotypes between healthy human individuals. Assay runs were performed at deep level. Generated by immunoSEQ multiplex PCR, the TCRdb table keeps only in-frame clones and is missing some. The profile covers approximately 500,000 clones, with over 75% appearing a single time and approximately 12% taken by the ten largest. The sequence was collected from a woman aged 40 to 50 in good health. Some clones in this sample may be carry-over from other donors' samples. Input material: PBMCs. The chain links TRBV7-2 to TRBJ2-5, with 11 bases lining up with TRBD1. CDR3 DNA sequence: TGTGCCAGCAGCATACGGGACAGGGGGGAGACCCAGTACTTC. Translating it yields CASSIRDRGETQYF.